The clone carrying this T cell receptor (beta chain) has just a few counts. What it binds is unknown. Healthy Caucasians were all of the donors. TCRdb independently ran MiXCR on the 5' RACE reads; one entry per CDR3 protein. The sample includes 1.5 million or so distinct CDR3 sequences, around 29% of them seen just once. The data originate from a study of identical twins. Study results and limitations: Alpha sequences that were out-of-frame and twin-shared showed an excess of low generation probability. The more abundant beta clonotypes in cord blood had fewer insertions, and memory repertoires did not show this. Diverse VJ usage suggested most zero-insertion clonotypes were not invariant T cells.

Germline V gene sequence: CDR1 MNHEY, CDR2 SMNVEV (reference sequence). This CDR3 spans 14 amino acids. This rearrangement joins TRBV27 to TRBJ2-5; TRBD1 aligns across 8 bases. The tail of the sequence fits TRBJ2-7 better, so the J call may be wrong. Sequencing was carried out using cord blood. This clonotype was obtained from a newborn girl in good health. CDR3 amino acids: CASSWGTGYYEQYF. Here the CDR3 DNA reads TGTGCCAGCAGTTGGGGGACAGGTTACTACGAGCAGTACTTC.